The 20 T cell receptor beta chains presented below share a single source sample, sequenced in a study of low-dose radiotherapy and immunotherapy resistance in tumors. First-strand cDNA used TRAV- and TRBV-specific primers, covering alpha and beta chains. TCRs were put through 20 PCR cycles of amplification with Phusion. A constant-region primer and the V-primer adapter served as the primer pair. TCRdb analysed the reads with MiXCR anew, one entry per CDR3 protein. The sample has more than 10,000 distinct CDR3 sequences, approximately 57% seen once. These TCRs come from a human donor with advanced metastatic prostate, ovarian, gallbladder or colorectal cancer (not recorded which). This table probably holds off-target reads from a library built for another chain.

The V gene is TRBV9, the J gene TRBJ2-3; D is tentatively TRBD1 or TRBD2 (5 bases each). Germline V gives CDR1 SGDLS, CDR2 YYNGEE. This CDR3 contains 15 residues. V was cut by 4 bases and J by 5 bases, with 17 bases left in between. Written as DNA, the CDR3 is TGTGCCAGCAGCCCGGGCTCTGGGGGTAGAGATACGCAGTATTTT. Its translation is CASSPGSGGRDTQYF.

This clonotype occurred a few times. The J gene is TRBJ1-6, the V gene TRBV6-1, with 9 nucleotides matching TRBD1. The germline gives CDR1 MNHNS, CDR2 SASEGT. The CDR3 is 14 residues long. Trimming removed 5 bases from V and 6 bases from J; junction bases left unmatched: 2. CDR3 in amino acids: CASSLDRGNSPLHF. The CDR3 nucleotides read TGTGCCAGCAGTTTGGACAGGGGTAATTCACCCCTCCACTTT.

The rearrangement joins TRBV28 to TRBJ1-5, with D possibly TRBD1 on 5 matching bases. Looked up from germline, CDR1 is MDHEN and CDR2 is SYDVKM. The CDR3 runs 15 residues. V was cut by 5 bases and J by 3 bases, with 14 bases left in between. The DNA of the CDR3 is TGTGCCAGCAGTCTTGGATGGGGACCCAATCAGCCCCAGCATTTT. Residues: CASSLGWGPNQPQHF.

This clonotype showed up just a few times. V gene TRBV6-2 or TRBV6-3 combines with J gene TRBJ1-1, with D perhaps matching TRBD1 (5 bases). V was clipped by 6 bases and J by 2 bases, with 13 bases between them. Germline V lookup: CDR1 MNHEY, CDR2 SVGEGT. The CDR3 runs to 14 residues. The CDR3, as DNA: TGTGCCAGCAGCCGGGAGGGGTTAAACACTGAAGCTTTCTTT. Translating gives CASSREGLNTEAFF.

In its sample, this clonotype was seen a few times. J is TRBJ1-2 and V is TRBV28, with a possible D match to TRBD1 (6 bases). Germline lookup yields CDR1 MDHEN and CDR2 SYDVKM. The CDR3 has 14 amino acids. V gave up 2 bases and J gave up 6 bases, with 13 bases separating them. CDR3 residues: CASSLKERGNGYTF. In nucleotides, the CDR3 is TGTGCCAGCAGTTTAAAAGAAAGGGGGAATGGCTACACCTTC.

The chain recombines TRBV29-1 with TRBJ2-7; D is uncertain. The germline gives CDR1 SQVTM, CDR2 ANQGSEA. The CDR3 is 11 amino acids. V lost 3 bases to trimming and J lost 5 bases, with 8 bases between them. The CDR3 DNA reads TGCAGCGTTGAGGGTCCGGACGAGCAGTACTTC. It is translated as CSVEGPDEQYF.

This clonotype is categorized as medium-sized (0.01 to 0.1%). The chain recombines TRBV24-1 with TRBJ2-1; D remains unclear. Looked up from germline, CDR1 is KGHDR and CDR2 is SFDVKD. V was trimmed by 1 base and J by 5 bases, leaving 5 bases between them. The CDR3 has 13 amino acids. CDR3 loop: CATSDFAHNEQFF. Written as DNA, the CDR3 is TGTGCCACCAGTGATTTTGCCCACAATGAGCAGTTCTTC.

This chain connects TRBV28 to TRBJ1-3; D is unclear. V was clipped by 8 bases and J by 0 bases, with 11 bases between them. This CDR3 comprises 14 residues. From germline, CDR1 is MDHEN and CDR2 SYDVKM. The CDR3 nucleotides read TGTGCCAGCCGGAGACAAAGCTCTGGAAACACCATATATTTT. It codes for CASRRQSSGNTIYF. Combining the CDR3 with reference TRBV28 and TRBJ1-3 gives the whole variable domain DVKVTQSSRYLVKRTGEKVFLECVQDMDHENMFWYRQDPGLGLRLIYFSYDVKMKEKGDIPEGYSVSREKKERFSLILESASTNQTSMYLCASRRQSSGNTIYFGEGSWLTVV.

The sample holds a few counts of this clonotype. V usage is TRBV28 and J usage is TRBJ2-7; D might be TRBD1 (6 bases). Germline CDR1 reads MDHEN; CDR2 reads SYDVKM. Trimming stripped 8 bases from V and 7 bases from J, with 18 bases between. CDR3 length: 13 residues. CDR3 protein: CASVGQGSREQYF. The CDR3 bases are TGTGCCAGCGTCGGGCAGGGGTCACGGGAGCAGTACTTC.

The chain uses TRBV5-6 and TRBJ2-3; TRBD1 matches 7 bases. V lost 4 bases and J lost 0; bases outside the gene matches: 5. CDR1 and CDR2 (germline): SGHDT, YYEEEE. The CDR3 loop spans 15 amino acids. CDR3 amino acids: CASSNGQESTDTQYF. The CDR3 nucleotides are TGTGCCAGCAGCAACGGACAGGAGAGCACAGATACGCAGTATTTT.

The chain couples TRBV10-3 to TRBJ2-3, with D possibly being TRBD2 (7 bases). There are 14 residues in the CDR3. Germline V gene data show CDR1 as ENHRY and CDR2 as SYGVKD. The V end lost 7 bases, the J end lost 0 bases, and 11 bases lay between the germline ends. Here the CDR3 reads CAIMRGPSTDTQYF. In DNA form, the CDR3 reads TGTGCCATCATGCGGGGGCCAAGCACAGATACGCAGTATTTT.

CDR3 in DNA: TGTGCCATCAGTGAGTCGCACGGGCAATCCTACGAGCAGTACTTC. This codes for CAISESHGQSYEQYF. This chain uses TRBV10-3 with TRBJ2-7; D unclear. The CDR3 loop spans 15 amino acids. Germline values: CDR1 ENHRY, CDR2 SYGVKD. V lost 0 bases, J lost 1 base, and 10 bases lay in between.

The chain uses TRBV5-6 and TRBJ2-7, with TRBD1 matching 8 bases. The CDR3 is made up of 15 amino acids. V gave up 4 bases and J gave up 2 bases; unmatched junction bases: 8. CDR1 SGHDT and CDR2 YYEEEE come from the germline V gene. This CDR3 reads CASSPRDRYAYEQYF. DNA of the CDR3: TGTGCCAGCAGCCCCAGGGACAGGTATGCCTACGAGCAGTACTTC.

This clonotype was picked up a small number of times. The chain joins TRBV27 to TRBJ1-6, with 8 bases matching TRBD1. This CDR3 has 15 residues. Germline lookup yields CDR1 MNHEY and CDR2 SMNVEV (reference sequence). The trim removed 5 bases at V and 10 bases at J, leaving 10 bases unmatched. This chain's CDR3 is CASSPQAGGGSPLHF. CDR3 nucleotides: TGTGCCAGCAGTCCGCAGGCAGGGGGCGGCTCACCCCTCCACTTT.

The chain joins TRBV21-1 to TRBJ1-1; no check of the table's D call, TRBD1, against the DNA was made. TRBV21-1 is a pseudogene segment. The CDR3 is 20 residues long. The CDR3 nucleotides are TGTGCCAGCAGCAAAGCCGGGTCTTCTGGGACAGAGGGGATGAACACTGAAGCTTTCTTT. Protein product: CASSKAGSSGTEGMNTEAFF.

This clonotype has only a few counts. The chain carries TRBV20-1 and TRBJ2-7; tentatively, D is TRBD1 (6 bases). The germline gives CDR1 DFQATT, CDR2 SNEGSKA (reference sequence). V lost 3 bases and J lost 2, with 14 bases in between. The CDR3 consists of 14 residues. The CDR3 spells CSARGMTGTYEQYF. The CDR3 nucleotides read TGCAGTGCTAGGGGTATGACAGGCACCTACGAGCAGTACTTC.

The chain employs TRBV11-3 and TRBJ2-2; tentative D call: TRBD1 (5 bases). This CDR3 spans 13 amino acids. Trimming shortened V by 3 bases and J by 6 bases, and 8 bases separated the two germline ends. The germline CDR1 and CDR2 sequences are SGHNT and YENEEA. CDR3 region: CASSLQGPGELFF. In DNA, the CDR3 is TGTGCCAGCAGCTTGCAGGGCCCCGGGGAGCTGTTTTTT. Complete variable domain (other parts from reference TRBV11-3 and TRBJ2-2): EAGVVQSPRYKIIEKKQPVAFWCNPISGHNTLYWYLQNLGQGPELLIRYENEEAVDDSQLPKDRFSAERLKGVDSTLKIQPAELGDSAVYLCASSLQGPGELFFGEGSRLTVL.

CDR3 loop: CASRGTASTDTQYF. The CDR3 nucleotides are TGTGCCAGCAGGGGGACAGCTAGCACAGATACGCAGTATTTT. The chain is built from TRBV6-1 and TRBJ2-3; the match to TRBD1 covers 7 bases. V shed 6 bases, J shed 0 bases, and the junction held 3 bases outside the gene matches. CDR1 MNHNS and CDR2 SASEGT come from the germline V gene. The CDR3 covers 14 residues.

This clonotype was picked up one time. The J gene is TRBJ1-1, the V gene TRBV4-1; D might be TRBD1 (6 bases). This CDR3 has 17 amino acids. With 3 bases removed from V and 0 bases from J, the gap between germline ends came to 17 bases. CDR1 and CDR2 from the germline V gene are MGHRA and YSYEKL. CDR3 in amino acids: CASSQTGMGTVNTEAFF. As DNA, the CDR3 is TGCGCCAGCAGCCAGACAGGCATGGGGACGGTGAACACTGAAGCTTTCTTT.

CDR3 in amino acids: CASSAPGNYGYTF. For the CDR3, the DNA is TGTGCCAGCAGCGCCCCAGGGAACTATGGCTACACCTTC. This chain joins TRBV11-2 and TRBJ1-2, with D maybe TRBD1 (5 bases). V was clipped by 5 bases and J by 2 bases, with 9 bases between them. CDR3 length: 13 amino acids. Germline lookup yields CDR1 SGHAT and CDR2 FQNNGV.